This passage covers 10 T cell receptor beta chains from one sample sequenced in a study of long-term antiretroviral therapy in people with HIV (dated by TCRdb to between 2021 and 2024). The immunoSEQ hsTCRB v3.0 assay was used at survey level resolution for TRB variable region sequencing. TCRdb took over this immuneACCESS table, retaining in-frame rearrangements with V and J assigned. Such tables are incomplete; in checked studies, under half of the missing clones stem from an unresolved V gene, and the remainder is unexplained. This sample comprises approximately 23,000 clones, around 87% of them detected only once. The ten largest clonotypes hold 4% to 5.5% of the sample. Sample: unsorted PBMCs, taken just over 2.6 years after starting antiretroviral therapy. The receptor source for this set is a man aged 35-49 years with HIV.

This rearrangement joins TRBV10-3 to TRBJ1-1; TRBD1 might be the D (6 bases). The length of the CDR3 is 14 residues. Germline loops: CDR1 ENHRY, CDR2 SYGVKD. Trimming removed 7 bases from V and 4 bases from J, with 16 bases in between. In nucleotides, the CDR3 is TGTGCCATCAAGCTACGGGACATTCCCACTGAAGCTTTCTTT. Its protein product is CAIKLRDIPTEAFF.

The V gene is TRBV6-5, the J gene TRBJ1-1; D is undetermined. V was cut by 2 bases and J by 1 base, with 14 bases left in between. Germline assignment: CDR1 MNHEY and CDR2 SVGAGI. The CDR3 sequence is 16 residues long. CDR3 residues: CASSYREGRPNTEAFF. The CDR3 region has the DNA TGTGCCAGCAGTTACAGGGAAGGTCGACCGAACACTGAAGCTTTCTTT.

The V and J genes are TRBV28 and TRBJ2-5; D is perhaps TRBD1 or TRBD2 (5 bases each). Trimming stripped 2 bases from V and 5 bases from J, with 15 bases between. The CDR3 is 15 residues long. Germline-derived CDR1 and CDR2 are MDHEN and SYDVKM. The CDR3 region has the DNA TGTGCCAGCAGTTTAAATAGGGGAGTGGAGGAGACCCAGTACTTC. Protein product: CASSLNRGVEETQYF.

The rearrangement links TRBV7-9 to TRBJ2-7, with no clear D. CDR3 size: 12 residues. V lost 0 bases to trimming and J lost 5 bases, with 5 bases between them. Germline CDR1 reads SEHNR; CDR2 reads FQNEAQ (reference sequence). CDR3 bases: TGTGCCAGCAGCTTAGCTCGGAACGAGCAGTACTTC. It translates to CASSLARNEQYF. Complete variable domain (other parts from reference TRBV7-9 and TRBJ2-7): DTGVSQNPRHKITKRGQNVTFRCDPISEHNRLYWYRQTLGQGPEFLTYFQNEAQLEKSRLLSDRFSAERPKGSFSTLEIQRTEQGDSAMYLCASSLARNEQYFGPGTRLTVT.

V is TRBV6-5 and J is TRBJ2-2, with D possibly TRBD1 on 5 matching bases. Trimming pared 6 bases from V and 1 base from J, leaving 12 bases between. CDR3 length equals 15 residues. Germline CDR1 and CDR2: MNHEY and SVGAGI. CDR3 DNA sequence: TGTGCCAGCAGCGTTACAAGGGGGAACACCGGGGAGCTGTTTTTT. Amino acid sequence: CASSVTRGNTGELFF.

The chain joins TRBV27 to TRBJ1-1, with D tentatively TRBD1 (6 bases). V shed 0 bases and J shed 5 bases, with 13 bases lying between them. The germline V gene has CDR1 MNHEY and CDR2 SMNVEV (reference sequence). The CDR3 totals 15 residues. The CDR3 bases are TGTGCCAGCAGTTTATCCGGGGGGCTGGGGACTGAAGCTTTCTTT. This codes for CASSLSGGLGTEAFF.

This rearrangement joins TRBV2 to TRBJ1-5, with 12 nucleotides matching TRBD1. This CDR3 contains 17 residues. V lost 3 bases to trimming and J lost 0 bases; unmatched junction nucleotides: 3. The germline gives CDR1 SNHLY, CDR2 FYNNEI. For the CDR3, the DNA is TGTGCCAGCAGTGAGGGGACAGGGGGCTATAGCAATCAGCCCCAGCATTTT. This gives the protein CASSEGTGGYSNQPQHF.

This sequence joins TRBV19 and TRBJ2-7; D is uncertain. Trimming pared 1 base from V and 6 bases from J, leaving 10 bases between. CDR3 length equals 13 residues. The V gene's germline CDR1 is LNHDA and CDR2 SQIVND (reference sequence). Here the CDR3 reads CASSIGVGGEQYF. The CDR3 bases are TGTGCCAGTAGTATAGGAGTGGGCGGCGAGCAGTACTTC.

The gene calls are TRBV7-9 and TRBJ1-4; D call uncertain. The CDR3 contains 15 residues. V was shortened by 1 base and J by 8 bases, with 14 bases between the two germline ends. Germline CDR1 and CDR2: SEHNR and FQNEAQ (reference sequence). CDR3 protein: CASSLGAADGEKLFF. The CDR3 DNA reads TGTGCCAGCAGCTTAGGGGCTGCAGATGGAGAAAAACTGTTTTTT.

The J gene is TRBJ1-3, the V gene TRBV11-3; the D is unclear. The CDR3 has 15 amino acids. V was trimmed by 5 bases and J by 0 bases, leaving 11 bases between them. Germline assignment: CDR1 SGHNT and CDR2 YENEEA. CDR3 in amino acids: CASSLDGSSGNTIYF. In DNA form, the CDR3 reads TGTGCCAGCAGCCTTGACGGTAGCTCTGGAAACACCATATATTTT.